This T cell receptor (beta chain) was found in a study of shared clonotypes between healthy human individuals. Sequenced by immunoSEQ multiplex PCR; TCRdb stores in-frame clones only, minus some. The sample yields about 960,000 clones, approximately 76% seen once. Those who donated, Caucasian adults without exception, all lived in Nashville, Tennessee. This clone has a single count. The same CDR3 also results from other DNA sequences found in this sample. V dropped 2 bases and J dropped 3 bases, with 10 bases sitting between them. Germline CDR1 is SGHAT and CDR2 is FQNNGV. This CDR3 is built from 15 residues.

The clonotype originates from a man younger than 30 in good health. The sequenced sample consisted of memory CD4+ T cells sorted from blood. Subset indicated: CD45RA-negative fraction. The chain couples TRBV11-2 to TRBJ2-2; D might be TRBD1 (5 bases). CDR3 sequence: CASSLLGADTGELFF. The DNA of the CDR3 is TGTGCCAGCAGCTTACTAGGGGCGGACACCGGGGAGCTGTTTTTT.